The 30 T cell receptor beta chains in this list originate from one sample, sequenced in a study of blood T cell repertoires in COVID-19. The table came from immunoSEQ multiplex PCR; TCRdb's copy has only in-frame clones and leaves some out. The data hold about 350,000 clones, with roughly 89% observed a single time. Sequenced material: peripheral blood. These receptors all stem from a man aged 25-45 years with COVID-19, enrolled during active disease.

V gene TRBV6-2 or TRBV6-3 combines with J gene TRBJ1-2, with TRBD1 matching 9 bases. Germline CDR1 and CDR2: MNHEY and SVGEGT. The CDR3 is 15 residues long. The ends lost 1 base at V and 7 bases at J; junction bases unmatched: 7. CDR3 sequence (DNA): TGTGCCAGCAGTTACTTCTCCGGGACAGGGTTTGGCTACACCTTC. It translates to CASSYFSGTGFGYTF.

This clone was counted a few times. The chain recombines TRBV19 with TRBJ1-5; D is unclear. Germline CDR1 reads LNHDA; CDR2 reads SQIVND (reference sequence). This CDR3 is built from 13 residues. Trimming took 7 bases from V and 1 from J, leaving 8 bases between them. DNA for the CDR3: TGTGCCAGTAATGGAGGGAGCAATCAGCCCCAGCATTTT. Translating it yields CASNGGSNQPQHF. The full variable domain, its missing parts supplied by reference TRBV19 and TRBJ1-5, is DGGITQSPKYLFRKEGQNVTLSCEQNLNHDAMYWYRQDPGQGLRLIYYSQIVNDFQKGDIAEGYSVSREKKESFPLTVTSAQKNPTAFYLCASNGGSNQPQHFGDGTRLSIL.

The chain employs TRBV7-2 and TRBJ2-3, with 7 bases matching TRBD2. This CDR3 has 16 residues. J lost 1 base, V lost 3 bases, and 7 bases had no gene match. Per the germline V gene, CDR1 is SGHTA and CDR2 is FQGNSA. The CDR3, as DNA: TGTGCCAGCAGCTTCAGTGGGGGGGGTGGCACAGATACGCAGTATTTT. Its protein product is CASSFSGGGGTDTQYF.

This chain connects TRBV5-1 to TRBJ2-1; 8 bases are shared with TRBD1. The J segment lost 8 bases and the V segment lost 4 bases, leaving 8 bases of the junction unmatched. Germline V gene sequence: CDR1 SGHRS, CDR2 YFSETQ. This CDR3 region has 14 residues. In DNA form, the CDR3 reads TGCGCCAGCAGCGTTCAGGGGGCGGAAGATGAGCAGTTCTTC. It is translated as CASSVQGAEDEQFF.

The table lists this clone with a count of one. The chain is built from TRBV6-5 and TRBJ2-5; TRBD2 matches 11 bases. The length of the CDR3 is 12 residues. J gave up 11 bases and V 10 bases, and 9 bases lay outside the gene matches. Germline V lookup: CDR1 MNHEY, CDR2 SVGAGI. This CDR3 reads CATRTSGFSQYF. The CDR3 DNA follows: TGTGCCACCAGGACTAGCGGGTTCTCTCAGTACTTC.

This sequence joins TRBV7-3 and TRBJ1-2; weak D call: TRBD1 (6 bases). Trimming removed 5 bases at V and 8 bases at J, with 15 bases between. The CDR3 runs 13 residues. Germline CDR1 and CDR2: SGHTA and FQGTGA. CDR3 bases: TGTGCCAGCAGCGTCAACAGGGAAGGAGGCTACACCTTC. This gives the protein CASSVNREGGYTF.

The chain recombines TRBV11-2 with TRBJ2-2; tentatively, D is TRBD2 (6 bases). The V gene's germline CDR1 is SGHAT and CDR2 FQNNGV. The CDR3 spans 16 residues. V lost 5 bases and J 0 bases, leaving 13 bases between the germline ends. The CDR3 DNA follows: TGTGCCAGCAGCAAAACCGGGACTTCGAACACCGGGGAGCTGTTTTTT. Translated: CASSKTGTSNTGELFF.

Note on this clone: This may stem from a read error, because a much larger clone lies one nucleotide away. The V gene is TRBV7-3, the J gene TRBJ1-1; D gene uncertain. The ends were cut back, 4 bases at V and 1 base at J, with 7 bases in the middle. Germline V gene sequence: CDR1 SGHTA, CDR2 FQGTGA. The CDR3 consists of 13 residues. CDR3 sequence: CASSSQENTEAFF. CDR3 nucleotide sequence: TGTGCCAGCAGCTCCCAGGAGAACACTGAAGCTTTCTTT.

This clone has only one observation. Here the CDR3 reads CASSLSRGSGAITEAFF. In DNA, the CDR3 is TGTGCCAGCAGCTTATCAAGGGGGAGTGGGGCGATCACTGAAGCTTTCTTT. The chain uses TRBV7-2 and TRBJ1-1, with a tentative D call TRBD1 (6 bases). The CDR3 length is 17 residues. Germline V gene data show CDR1 as SGHTA and CDR2 as FQGNSA. V was trimmed by 2 bases and J by 4 bases, leaving 20 bases between them.

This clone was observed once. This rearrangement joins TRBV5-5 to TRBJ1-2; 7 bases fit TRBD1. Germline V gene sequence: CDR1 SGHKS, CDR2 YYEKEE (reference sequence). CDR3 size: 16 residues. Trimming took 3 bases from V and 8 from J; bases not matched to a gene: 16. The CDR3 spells CASSYRATGNLEGYTF. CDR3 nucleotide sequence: TGTGCCAGCAGCTATAGAGCGACAGGGAATTTAGAAGGCTACACCTTC.

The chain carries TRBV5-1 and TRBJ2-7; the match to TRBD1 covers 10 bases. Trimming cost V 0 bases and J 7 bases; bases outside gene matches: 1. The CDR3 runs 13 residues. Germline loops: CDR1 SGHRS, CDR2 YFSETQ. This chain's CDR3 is CASSLEGQGEQYF. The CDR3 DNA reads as TGCGCCAGCAGCTTGGAGGGACAGGGGGAGCAGTACTTC.

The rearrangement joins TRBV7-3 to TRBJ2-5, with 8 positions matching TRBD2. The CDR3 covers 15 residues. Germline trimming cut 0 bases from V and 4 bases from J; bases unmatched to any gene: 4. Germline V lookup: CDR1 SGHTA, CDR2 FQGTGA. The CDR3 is CASSLTATSAETQYF. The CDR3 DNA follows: TGTGCCAGCAGCTTAACGGCGACTAGCGCAGAGACCCAGTACTTC.

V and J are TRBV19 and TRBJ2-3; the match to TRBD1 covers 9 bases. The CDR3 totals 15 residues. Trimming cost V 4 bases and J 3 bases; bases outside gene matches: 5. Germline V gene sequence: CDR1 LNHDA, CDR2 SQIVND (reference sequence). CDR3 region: CASSRDREGTDTQYF. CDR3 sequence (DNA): TGTGCCAGTAGTAGGGACAGGGAGGGAACAGATACGCAGTATTTT.

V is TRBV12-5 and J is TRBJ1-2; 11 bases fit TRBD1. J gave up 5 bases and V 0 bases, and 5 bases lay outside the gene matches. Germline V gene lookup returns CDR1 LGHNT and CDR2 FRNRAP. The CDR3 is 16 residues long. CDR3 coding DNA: TGTGCTAGTGGTTTGGTACTGGGACAGGGGGATTATGGCTACACCTTC. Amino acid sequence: CASGLVLGQGDYGYTF.

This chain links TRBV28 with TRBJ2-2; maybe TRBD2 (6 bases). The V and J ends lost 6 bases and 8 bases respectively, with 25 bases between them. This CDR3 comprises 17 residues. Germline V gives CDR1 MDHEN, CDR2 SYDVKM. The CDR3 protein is CASSNTYGTRLLGELFF. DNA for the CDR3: TGTGCCAGCAGCAATACCTACGGGACTCGCCTTTTGGGGGAGCTGTTTTTT.

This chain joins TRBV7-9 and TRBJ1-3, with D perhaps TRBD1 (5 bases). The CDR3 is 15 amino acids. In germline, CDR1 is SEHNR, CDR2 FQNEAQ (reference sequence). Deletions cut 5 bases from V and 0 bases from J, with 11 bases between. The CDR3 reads CASSPGLTSGNTIYF. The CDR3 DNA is TGTGCCAGCAGCCCGGGACTGACCTCTGGAAACACCATATATTTT.

The CDR3 DNA reads TGTGCCAGCTCACCCTTGGTACAGGACCCGAGGGGCTACACCTTC. Its protein is CASSPLVQDPRGYTF. V and J are TRBV18 and TRBJ1-2; D is possibly TRBD1 (5 bases). Germline loops: CDR1 KGHSH, CDR2 LQKENI. CDR3 length: 15 amino acids. V lost 3 bases and J lost 8, with 19 bases in between. Full variable domain (missing parts from reference TRBV18 and TRBJ1-2): NAGVMQNPRHLVRRRGQEARLRCSPMKGHSHVYWYRQLPEEGLKFMVYLQKENIIDESGMPKERFSAEFPKEGPSILRIQQVVRGDSAAYFCASSPLVQDPRGYTFGSGTRLTVV.

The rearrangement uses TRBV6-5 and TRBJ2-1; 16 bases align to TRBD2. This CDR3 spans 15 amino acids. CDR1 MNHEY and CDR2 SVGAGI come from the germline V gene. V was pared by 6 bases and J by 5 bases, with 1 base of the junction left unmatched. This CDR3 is CASRGLAGGDNEQFF. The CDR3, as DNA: TGTGCCAGCAGGGGACTAGCGGGGGGGGACAATGAGCAGTTCTTC.

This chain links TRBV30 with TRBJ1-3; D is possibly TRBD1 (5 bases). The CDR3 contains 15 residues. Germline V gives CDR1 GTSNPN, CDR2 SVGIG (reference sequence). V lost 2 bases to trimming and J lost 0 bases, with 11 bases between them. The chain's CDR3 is CAWSSGGFSGNTIYF. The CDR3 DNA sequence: TGTGCCTGGAGTTCCGGGGGGTTCTCTGGAAACACCATATATTTT.

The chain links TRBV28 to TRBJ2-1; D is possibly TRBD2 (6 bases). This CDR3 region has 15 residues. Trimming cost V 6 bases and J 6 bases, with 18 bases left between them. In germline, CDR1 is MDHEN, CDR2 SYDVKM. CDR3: CASRPNRRVSNEQFF. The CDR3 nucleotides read TGTGCCAGCAGACCAAACCGGAGGGTTTCCAATGAGCAGTTCTTC. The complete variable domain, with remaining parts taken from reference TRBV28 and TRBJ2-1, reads DVKVTQSSRYLVKRTGEKVFLECVQDMDHENMFWYRQDPGLGLRLIYFSYDVKMKEKGDIPEGYSVSREKKERFSLILESASTNQTSMYLCASRPNRRVSNEQFFGPGTRLTVL.

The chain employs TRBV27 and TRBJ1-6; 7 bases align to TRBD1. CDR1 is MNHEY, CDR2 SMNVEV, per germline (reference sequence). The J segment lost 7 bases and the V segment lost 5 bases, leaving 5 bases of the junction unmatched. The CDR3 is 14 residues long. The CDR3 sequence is CASSRSQGNSPLHF. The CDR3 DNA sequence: TGTGCCAGCAGTCGCTCACAGGGGAATTCACCCCTCCACTTT.

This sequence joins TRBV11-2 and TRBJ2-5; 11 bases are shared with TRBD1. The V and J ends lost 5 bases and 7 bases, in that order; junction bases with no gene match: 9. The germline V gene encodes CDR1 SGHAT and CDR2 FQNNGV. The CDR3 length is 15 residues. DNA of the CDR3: TGTGCCAGCAGCCTTCGCTCGGGACAGGGGGTGACCCAGTACTTC. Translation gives CASSLRSGQGVTQYF.

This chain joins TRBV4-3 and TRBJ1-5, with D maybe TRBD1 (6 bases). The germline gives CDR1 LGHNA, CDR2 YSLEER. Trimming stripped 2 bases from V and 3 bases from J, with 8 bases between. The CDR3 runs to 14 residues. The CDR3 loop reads CASSQTGTNQPQHF. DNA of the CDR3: TGCGCCAGCAGCCAAACAGGGACCAATCAGCCCCAGCATTTT.

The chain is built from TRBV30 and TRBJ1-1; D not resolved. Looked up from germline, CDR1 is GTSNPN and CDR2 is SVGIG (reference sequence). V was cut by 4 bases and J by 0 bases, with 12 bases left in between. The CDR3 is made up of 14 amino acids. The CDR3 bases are TGTGCCTGGACTGCCGGGGTCATGAACACTGAAGCTTTCTTT. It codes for CAWTAGVMNTEAFF. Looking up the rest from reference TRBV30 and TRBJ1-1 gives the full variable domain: SQTIHQWPATLVQPVGSPLSLECTVEGTSNPNLYWYRQAAGRGLQLLFYSVGIGQISSEVPQNLSASRPQDRQFILSSKKLLLSDSGFYLCAWTAGVMNTEAFFGQGTRLTVV.

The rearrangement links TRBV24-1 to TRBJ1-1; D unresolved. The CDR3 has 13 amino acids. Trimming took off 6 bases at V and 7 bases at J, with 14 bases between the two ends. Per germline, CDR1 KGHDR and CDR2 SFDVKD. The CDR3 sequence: CATSLNRGGEAFF. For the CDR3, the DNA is TGTGCCACCAGTTTAAACCGGGGTGGTGAAGCTTTCTTT.

The CDR3 nucleotides are TGTGCCAGCAGTTTTGCGGGGGTCAGGGTGGACACTGAAGCTTTCTTT. Amino acids: CASSFAGVRVDTEAFF. The J gene is TRBJ1-1, the V gene TRBV28; D is possibly TRBD1 (5 bases). Germline loops: CDR1 MDHEN, CDR2 SYDVKM. The CDR3 covers 16 residues. Trimming shortened V by 3 bases and J by 3 bases, and 17 bases separated the two germline ends.

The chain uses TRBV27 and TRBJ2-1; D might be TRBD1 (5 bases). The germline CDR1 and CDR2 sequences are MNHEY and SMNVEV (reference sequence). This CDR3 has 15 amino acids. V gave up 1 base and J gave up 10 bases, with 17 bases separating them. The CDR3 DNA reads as TGTGCCAGCAGTTTATGGAAGGACCAGACAGTGGAGCAGTTCTTC. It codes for CASSLWKDQTVEQFF.

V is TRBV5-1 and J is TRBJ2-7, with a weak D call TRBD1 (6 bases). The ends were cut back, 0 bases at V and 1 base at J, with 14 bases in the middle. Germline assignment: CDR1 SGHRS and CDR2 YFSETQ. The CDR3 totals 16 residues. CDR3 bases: TGCGCCAGCAGCTTGGGGCAGGGGAGAGTTTCCTACGAGCAGTACTTC. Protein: CASSLGQGRVSYEQYF.

CDR3 residues: CASSLGRQTNEKLFF. CDR3 bases: TGTGCCAGCAGCTTGGGACGACAAACTAATGAAAAACTGTTTTTT. This chain joins TRBV5-4 and TRBJ1-4; no clear D gene. The V end was cut by 0 bases, the J end by 1 base, with 7 bases between. Germline assignment: CDR1 SGHNT and CDR2 YYREEE (reference sequence). The CDR3 length is 15 residues.

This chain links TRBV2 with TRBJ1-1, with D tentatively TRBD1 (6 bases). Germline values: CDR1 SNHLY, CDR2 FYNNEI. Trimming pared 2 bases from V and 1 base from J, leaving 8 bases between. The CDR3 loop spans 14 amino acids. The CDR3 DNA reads TGTGCCAGCAGTGAAAGGGGGGGGAACACTGAAGCTTTCTTT. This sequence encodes CASSERGGNTEAFF.